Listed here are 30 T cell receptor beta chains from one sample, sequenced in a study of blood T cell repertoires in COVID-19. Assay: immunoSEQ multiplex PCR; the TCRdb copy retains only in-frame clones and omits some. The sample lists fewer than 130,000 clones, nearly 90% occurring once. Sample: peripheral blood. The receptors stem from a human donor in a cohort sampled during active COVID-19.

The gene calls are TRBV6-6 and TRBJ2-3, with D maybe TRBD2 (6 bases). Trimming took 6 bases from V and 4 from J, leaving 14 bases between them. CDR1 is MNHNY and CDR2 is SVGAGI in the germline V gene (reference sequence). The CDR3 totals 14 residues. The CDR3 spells CASSPHGTSDTQYF. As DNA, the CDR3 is TGTGCCAGCAGCCCCCACGGGACTTCAGATACGCAGTATTTT.

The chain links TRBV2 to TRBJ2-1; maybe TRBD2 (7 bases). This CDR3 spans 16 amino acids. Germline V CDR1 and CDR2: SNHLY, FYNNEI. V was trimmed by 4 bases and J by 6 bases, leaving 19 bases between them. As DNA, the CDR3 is TGTGCCAGCAGTGCGACTCTAGGGGGGGGGATCAATGAGCAGTTCTTC. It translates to CASSATLGGGINEQFF.

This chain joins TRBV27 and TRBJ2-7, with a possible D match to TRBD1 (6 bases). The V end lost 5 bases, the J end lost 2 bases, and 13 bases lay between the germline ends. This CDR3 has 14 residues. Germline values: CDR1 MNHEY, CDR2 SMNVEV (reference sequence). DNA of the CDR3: TGTGCCAGCAGTCCCGGGGACAATACCTACGAGCAGTACTTC. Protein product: CASSPGDNTYEQYF.

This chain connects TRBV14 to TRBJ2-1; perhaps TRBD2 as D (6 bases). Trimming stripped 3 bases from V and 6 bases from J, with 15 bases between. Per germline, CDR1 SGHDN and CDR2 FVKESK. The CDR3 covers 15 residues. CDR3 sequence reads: CASSHGAGSFNEQFF. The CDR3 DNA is TGTGCCAGCAGCCACGGGGCGGGGAGTTTCAATGAGCAGTTCTTC. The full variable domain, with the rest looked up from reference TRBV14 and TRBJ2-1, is EAGVTQFPSHSVIEKGQTVTLRCDPISGHDNLYWYRRVMGKEIKFLLHFVKESKQDESGMPNNRFLAERTGGTYSTLKVQPAELEDSGVYFCASSHGAGSFNEQFFGPGTRLTVL.

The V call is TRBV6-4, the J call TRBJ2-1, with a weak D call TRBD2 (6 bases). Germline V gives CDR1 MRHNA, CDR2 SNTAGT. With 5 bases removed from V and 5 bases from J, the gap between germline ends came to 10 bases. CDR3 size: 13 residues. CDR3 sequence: CASSYSGNNEQFF. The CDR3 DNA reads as TGTGCCAGCAGTTATAGCGGAAACAATGAGCAGTTCTTC.

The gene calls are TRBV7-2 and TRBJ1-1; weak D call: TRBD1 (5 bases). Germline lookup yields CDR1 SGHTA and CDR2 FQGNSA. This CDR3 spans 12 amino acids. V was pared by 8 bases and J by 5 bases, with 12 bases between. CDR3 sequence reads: CASATVWTEAFF. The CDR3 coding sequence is TGTGCCAGCGCGACAGTGTGGACTGAAGCTTTCTTT.

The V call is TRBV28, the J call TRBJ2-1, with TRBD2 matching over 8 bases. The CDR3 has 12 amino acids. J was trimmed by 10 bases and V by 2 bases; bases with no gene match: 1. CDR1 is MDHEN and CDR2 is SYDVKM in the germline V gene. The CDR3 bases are TGTGCCAGCAGTTTACGACTAGCGGAGCAGTTCTTC. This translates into CASSLRLAEQFF.

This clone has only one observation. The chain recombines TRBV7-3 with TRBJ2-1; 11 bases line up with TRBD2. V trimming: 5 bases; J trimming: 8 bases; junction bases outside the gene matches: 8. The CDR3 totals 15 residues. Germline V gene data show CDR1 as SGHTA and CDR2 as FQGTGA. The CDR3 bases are TGTGCCAGCAGCCAATTAGCGGGAGGGCCCCATGAGCAGTTCTTC. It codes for CASSQLAGGPHEQFF.

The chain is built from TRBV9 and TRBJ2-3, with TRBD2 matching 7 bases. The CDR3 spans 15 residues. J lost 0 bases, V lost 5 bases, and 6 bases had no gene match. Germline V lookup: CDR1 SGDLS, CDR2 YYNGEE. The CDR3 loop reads CASSDLAASTDTQYF. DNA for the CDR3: TGTGCCAGCAGTGACCTAGCGGCTAGCACAGATACGCAGTATTTT.

CDR3 amino acids: CASSESGGSGTQYF. CDR3 nucleotides: TGTGCCAGCAGTGAATCTGGGGGCTCGGGAACGCAGTATTTT. V and J are TRBV25-1 and TRBJ2-3; perhaps TRBD1 as D (6 bases). V dropped 1 base and J dropped 9 bases, with 14 bases sitting between them. The germline gives CDR1 MGHDK, CDR2 SYGVNS. The CDR3 has 14 amino acids.

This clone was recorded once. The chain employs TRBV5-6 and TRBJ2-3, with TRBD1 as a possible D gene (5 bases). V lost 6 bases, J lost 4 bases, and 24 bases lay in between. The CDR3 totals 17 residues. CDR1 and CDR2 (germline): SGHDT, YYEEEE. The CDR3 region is CASTPRRTSKGPDTQYF. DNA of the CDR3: TGTGCCAGCACCCCTCGAAGGACCTCCAAGGGGCCAGATACGCAGTATTTT.

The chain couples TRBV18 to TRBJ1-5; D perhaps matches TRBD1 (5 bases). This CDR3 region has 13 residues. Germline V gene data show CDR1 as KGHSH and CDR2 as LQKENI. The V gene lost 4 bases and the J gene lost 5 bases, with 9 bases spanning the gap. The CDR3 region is CASSRDRDQPQHF. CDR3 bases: TGTGCCAGCTCACGAGACAGAGATCAGCCCCAGCATTTT.

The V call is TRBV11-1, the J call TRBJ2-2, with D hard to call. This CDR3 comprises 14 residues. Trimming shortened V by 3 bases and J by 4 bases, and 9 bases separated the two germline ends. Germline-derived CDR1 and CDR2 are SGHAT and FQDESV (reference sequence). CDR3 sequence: CASSFSISTGELFF. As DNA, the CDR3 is TGTGCCAGCAGCTTTTCCATTAGCACCGGGGAGCTGTTTTTT.

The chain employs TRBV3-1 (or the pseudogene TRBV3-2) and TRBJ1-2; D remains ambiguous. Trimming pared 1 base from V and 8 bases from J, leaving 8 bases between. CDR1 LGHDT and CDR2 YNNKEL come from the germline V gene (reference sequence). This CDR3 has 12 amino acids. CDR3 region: CASSQGSGGYTF. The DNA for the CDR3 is TGTGCCAGCAGCCAAGGGTCGGGGGGCTACACCTTC.

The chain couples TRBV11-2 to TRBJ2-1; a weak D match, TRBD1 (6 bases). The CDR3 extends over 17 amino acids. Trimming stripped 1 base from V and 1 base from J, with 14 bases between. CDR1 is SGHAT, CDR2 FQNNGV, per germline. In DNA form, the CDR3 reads TGTGCCAGCAGCTTAGGGAAACAGGGTAATTCCTACAATGAGCAGTTCTTC. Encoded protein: CASSLGKQGNSYNEQFF. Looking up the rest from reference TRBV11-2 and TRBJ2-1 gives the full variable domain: EAGVAQSPRYKIIEKRQSVAFWCNPISGHATLYWYQQILGQGPKLLIQFQNNGVVDDSQLPKDRFSAERLKGVDSTLKIQPAKLEDSAVYLCASSLGKQGNSYNEQFFGPGTRLTVL.

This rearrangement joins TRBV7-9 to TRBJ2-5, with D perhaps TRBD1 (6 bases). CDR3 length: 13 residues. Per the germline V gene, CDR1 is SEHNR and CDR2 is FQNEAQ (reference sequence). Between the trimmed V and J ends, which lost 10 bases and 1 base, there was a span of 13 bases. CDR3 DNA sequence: TGTGCCACCATAAAACAGGGCCAAGAGACCCAGTACTTC. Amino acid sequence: CATIKQGQETQYF.

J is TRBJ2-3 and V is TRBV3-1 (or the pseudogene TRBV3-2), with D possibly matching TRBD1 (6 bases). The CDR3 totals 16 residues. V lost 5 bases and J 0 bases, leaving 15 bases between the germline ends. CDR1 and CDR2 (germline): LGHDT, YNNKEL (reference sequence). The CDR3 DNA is TGTGCCAGCAGCAACCTACTCACAGGGAGCACAGATACGCAGTATTTT. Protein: CASSNLLTGSTDTQYF.

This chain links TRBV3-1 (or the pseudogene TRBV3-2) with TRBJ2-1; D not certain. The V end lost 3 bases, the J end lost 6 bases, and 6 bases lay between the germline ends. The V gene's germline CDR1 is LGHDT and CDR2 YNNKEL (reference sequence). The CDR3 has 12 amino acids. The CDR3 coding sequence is TGTGCCAGCAGCCAGTTTAGCAATGAGCAGTTCTTC. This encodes CASSQFSNEQFF.

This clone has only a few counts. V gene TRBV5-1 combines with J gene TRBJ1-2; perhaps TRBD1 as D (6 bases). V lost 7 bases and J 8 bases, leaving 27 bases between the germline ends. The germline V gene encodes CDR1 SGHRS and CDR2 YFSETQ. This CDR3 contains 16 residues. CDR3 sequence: CASGLTDRPSMEGYTF. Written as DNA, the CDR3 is TGCGCCAGCGGACTTACGGACAGACCATCTATGGAGGGCTACACCTTC.

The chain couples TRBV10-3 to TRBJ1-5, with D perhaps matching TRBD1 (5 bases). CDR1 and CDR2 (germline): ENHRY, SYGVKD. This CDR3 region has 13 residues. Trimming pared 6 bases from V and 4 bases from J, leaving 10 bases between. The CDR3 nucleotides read TGTGCCATCAGGGCGACAGTTAATCAGCCCCAGCATTTT. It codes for CAIRATVNQPQHF.

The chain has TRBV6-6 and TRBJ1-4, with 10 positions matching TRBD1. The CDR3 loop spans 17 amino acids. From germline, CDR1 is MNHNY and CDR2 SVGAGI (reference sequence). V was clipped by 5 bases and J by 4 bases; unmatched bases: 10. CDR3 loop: CASSRATGGGFNEKLFF. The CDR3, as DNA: TGTGCCAGCAGTCGAGCGACAGGGGGCGGATTTAATGAAAAACTGTTTTTT.

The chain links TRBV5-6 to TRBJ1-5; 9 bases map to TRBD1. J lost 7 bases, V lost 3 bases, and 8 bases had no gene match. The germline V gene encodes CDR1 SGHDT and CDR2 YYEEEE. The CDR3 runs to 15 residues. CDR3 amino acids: CASSYGSTGGQPQHF. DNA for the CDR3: TGTGCCAGCAGCTACGGGTCGACAGGGGGACAGCCCCAGCATTTT. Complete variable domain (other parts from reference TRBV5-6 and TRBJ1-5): DAGVTQSPTHLIKTRGQQVTLRCSPKSGHDTVSWYQQALGQGPQFIFQYYEEEERQRGNFPDRFSGHQFPNYSSELNVNALLLGDSALYLCASSYGSTGGQPQHFGDGTRLSIL.

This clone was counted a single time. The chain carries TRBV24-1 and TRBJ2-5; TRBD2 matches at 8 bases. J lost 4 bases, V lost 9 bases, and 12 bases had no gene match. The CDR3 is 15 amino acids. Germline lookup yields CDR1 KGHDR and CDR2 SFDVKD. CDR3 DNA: TGTGCCACCGGACGGGAAGCGGGAGTGTCAGAGACCCAGTACTTC. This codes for CATGREAGVSETQYF.

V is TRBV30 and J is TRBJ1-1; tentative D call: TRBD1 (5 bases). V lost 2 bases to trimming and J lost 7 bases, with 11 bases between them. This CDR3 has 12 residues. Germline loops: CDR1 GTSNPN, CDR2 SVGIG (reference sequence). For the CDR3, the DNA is TGTGCCTGGAGTTCGGCGACAGATGAAGCTTTCTTT. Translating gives CAWSSATDEAFF.

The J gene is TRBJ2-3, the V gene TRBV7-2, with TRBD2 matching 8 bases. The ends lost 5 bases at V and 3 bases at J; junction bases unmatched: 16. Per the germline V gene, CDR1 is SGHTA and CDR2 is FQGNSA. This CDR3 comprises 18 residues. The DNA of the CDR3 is TGTGCCAGCAGCCTAGGGGTCGGCGGGGGGTCAAGTACAGATACGCAGTATTTT. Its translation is CASSLGVGGGSSTDTQYF. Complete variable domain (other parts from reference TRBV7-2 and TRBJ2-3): GAGVSQSPSNKVTEKGKDVELRCDPISGHTALYWYRQSLGQGLEFLIYFQGNSAPDKSGLPSDRFSAERTGGSVSTLTIQRTQQEDSAVYLCASSLGVGGGSSTDTQYFGPGTRLTVL.

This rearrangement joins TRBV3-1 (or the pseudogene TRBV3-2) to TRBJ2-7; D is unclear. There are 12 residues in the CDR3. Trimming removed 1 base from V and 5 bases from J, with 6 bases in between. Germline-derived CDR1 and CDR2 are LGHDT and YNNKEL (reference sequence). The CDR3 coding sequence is TGTGCCAGCAGCCAAGCTACCCACGAGCAGTACTTC. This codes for CASSQATHEQYF.

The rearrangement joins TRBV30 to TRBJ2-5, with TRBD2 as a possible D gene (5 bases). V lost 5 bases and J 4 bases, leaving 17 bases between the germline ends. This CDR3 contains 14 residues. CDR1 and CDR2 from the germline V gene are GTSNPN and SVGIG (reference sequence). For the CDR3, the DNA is TGTGCCTGGGAAGCTTTGGACCGGGGAGAGACCCAGTACTTC. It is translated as CAWEALDRGETQYF.

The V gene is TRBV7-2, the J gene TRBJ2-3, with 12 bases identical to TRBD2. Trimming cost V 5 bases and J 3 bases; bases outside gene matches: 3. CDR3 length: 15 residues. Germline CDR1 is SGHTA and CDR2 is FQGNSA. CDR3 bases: TGTGCCAGCAGCCCAACTAGCGGGAGGACAGATACGCAGTATTTT. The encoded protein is CASSPTSGRTDTQYF.

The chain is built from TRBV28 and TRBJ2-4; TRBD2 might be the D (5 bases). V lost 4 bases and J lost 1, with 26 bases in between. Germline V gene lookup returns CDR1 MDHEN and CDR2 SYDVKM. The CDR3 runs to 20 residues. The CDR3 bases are TGTGCCAGCAGTTCGTTGGTCTTAGGAGCGAGAGAGGGTGCCAAAAACATTCAGTACTTC. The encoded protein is CASSSLVLGAREGAKNIQYF.

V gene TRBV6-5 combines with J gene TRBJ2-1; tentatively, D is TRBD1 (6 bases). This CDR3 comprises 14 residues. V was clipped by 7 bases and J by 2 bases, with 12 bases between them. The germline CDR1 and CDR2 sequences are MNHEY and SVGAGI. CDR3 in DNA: TGTGCCAGCACCACTCAGGGGCCCTACAATGAGCAGTTCTTC. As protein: CASTTQGPYNEQFF.